Listed below are T cell receptor beta chains from one sample, sequenced in a study of control samples from healthy donors and cancer patients. TCRdb's copy holds only in-frame clones and misses some; the assay was immunoSEQ multiplex PCR. The sample has around 100,000 clones, 85% to 90% seen once. Sequencing was done on a sample of PBMCs. These receptors were taken from a man between 60 and 75 years old with lung cancer. CDR3s include the opening cysteine and the closing phenylalanine or tryptophan. D genes are given only for firm matches.

V	D	CDR3
TRBV5-1	-	CASSLVRVNEQFF
TRBV5-1	-	CASSFQATGASTGELFF
TRBV18	-	CASSSNSGNTIYF
TRBV5-1	-	CASSFLGANTGELFF
TRBV10-3	TRBD1	CAISELTGGNIQYF
TRBV7-3	-	CASSSTGVDGYTF
TRBV18	-	CASSPTHTFNQPQHF
TRBV6-7	-	CASRFQGSTDTQYF
TRBV5-6	-	CASSRWAGAADQVEAFF
TRBV5-8	TRBD1	CASSLGTGKGNQPQHF
TRBV10-1	-	CASSESTQGHSPLHF
TRBV7-3	-	CASSSDWERAAGGTDTQYF
TRBV24-1	TRBD1	CATSDWGQGYGYTF
TRBV11-3	-	CASSIGETEAFF
TRBV7-3	-	CASSLLGGFSGANVLTF
TRBV5-1	TRBD1	CASSVQPWGQQETQYF
TRBV5-4	-	CASSFGGLSTDTQYF